The clone carrying this TCR beta chain was seen only once. This specimen belongs to a study of cytomegalovirus exposure and HLA in healthy donors. PCR employed 60 Vbeta and 13 Jbeta primers. The repertoire was sequenced with immunoSEQ multiplex PCR; TCRdb's copy has only in-frame clones and lacks some. Of fewer than 150,000 clones listed, roughly three quarters are singletons. The CDR3 extends over 16 amino acids. V was pared by 1 base and J by 4 bases, with 14 bases between. The sequenced material came from PBMCs. V gene TRBV23-1 combines with J gene TRBJ2-1, with TRBD1 as a possible D gene (5 bases). TRBV23-1 is flagged as an ORF with uncertain function. The sequence derives from a man aged 30-40 years in good health and CMV-seronegative. The CDR3 loop is CASSQFEAGQYNEQFF. In DNA, the CDR3 is TGCGCCAGCAGTCAATTCGAGGCAGGGCAATACAATGAGCAGTTCTTC.